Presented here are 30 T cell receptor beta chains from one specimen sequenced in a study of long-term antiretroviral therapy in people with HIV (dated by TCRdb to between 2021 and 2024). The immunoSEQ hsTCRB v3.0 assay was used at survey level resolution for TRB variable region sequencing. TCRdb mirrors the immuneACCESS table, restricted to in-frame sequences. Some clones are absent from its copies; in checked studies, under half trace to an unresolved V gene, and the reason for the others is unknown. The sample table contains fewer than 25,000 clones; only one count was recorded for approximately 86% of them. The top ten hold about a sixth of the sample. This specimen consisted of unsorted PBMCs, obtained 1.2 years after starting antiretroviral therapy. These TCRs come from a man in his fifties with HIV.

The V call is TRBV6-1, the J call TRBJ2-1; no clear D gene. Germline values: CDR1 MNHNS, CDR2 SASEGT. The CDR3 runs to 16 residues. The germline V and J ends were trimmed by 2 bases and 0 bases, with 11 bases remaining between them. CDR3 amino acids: CASSESRSSSYNEQFF. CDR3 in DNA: TGTGCCAGCAGTGAATCGAGATCCAGCTCCTACAATGAGCAGTTCTTC.

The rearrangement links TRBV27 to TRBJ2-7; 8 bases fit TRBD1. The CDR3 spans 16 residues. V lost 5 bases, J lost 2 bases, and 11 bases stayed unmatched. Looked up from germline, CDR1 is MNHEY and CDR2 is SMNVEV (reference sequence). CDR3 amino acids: CASSPIPGTGPYEQYF. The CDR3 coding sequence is TGTGCCAGCAGTCCTATCCCCGGGACAGGTCCCTACGAGCAGTACTTC.

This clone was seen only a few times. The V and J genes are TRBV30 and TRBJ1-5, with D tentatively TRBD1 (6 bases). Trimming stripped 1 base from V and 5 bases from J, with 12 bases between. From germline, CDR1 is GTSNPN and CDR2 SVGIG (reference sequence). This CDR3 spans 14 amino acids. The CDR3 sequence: CAWSDSGDHQPQHF. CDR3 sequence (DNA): TGTGCCTGGAGTGATTCAGGGGACCATCAGCCCCAGCATTTT.

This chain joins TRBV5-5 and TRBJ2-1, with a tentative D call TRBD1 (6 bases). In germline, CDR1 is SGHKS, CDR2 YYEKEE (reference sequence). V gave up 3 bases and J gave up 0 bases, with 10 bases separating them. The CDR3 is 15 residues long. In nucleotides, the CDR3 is TGTGCCAGCAGCTGGACAGATAGCTCCTACAATGAGCAGTTCTTC. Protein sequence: CASSWTDSSYNEQFF.

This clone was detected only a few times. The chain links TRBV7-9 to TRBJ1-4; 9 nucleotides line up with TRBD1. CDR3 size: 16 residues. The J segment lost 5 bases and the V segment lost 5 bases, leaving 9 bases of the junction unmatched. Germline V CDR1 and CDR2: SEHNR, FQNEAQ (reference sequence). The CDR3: CASSPTGGLRNEKLFF. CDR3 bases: TGTGCCAGCAGCCCGACAGGGGGGCTACGCAATGAAAAACTGTTTTTT.

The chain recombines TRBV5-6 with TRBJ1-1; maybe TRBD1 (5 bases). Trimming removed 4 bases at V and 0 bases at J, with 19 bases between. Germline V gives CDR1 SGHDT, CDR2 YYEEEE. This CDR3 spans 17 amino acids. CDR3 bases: TGTGCCAGCAGCATAAGACCCGGGACGACCCTGAACACTGAAGCTTTCTTT. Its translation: CASSIRPGTTLNTEAFF.

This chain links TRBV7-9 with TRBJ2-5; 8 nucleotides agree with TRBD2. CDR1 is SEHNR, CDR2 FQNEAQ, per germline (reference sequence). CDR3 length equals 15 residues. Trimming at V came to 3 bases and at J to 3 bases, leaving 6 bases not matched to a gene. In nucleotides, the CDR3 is TGTGCCAGCAGCTTGTATACTAGCGGAGAAGAGACCCAGTACTTC. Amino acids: CASSLYTSGEETQYF.

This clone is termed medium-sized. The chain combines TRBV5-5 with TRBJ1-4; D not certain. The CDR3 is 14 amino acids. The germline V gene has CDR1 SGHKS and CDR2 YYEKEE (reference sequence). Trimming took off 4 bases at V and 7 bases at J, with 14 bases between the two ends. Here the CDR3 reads CASSRGGRREKLFF. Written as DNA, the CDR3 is TGTGCCAGCAGCCGGGGAGGGCGGCGTGAAAAACTGTTTTTT.

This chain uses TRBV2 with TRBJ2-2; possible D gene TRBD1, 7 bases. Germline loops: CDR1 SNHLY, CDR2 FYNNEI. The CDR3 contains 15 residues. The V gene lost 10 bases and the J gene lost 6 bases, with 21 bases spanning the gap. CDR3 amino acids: CATTTRQGVAGELFF. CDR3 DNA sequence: TGTGCCACCACGACTAGACAGGGTGTCGCCGGGGAGCTGTTTTTT.

CDR3 loop: CASSLGQDSEQYF. The CDR3 coding sequence is TGCGCCAGCAGCCTCGGACAGGATTCCGAGCAGTACTTC. The chain joins TRBV4-1 to TRBJ2-7; the match to TRBD1 covers 7 bases. Looked up from germline, CDR1 is MGHRA and CDR2 is YSYEKL. The J segment lost 6 bases and the V segment lost 4 bases, leaving 6 bases of the junction unmatched. This CDR3 has 13 amino acids.

The CDR3 nucleotides read TGTGCCTGGTGGGGGGGTACTGGGGTCACTGAAGCTTTCTTT. It translates to CAWWGGTGVTEAFF. The rearrangement joins TRBV30 to TRBJ1-1; possible D gene TRBD1, 5 bases. V lost 5 bases and J lost 4, with 17 bases in between. In germline, CDR1 is GTSNPN, CDR2 SVGIG (reference sequence). This CDR3 is built from 14 residues.

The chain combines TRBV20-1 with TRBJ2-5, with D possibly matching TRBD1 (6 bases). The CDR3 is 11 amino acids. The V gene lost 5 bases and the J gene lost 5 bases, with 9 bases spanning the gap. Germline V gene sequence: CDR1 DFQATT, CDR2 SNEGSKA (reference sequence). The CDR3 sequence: CSAGRGETQYF. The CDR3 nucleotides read TGCAGTGCTGGAAGGGGGGAGACCCAGTACTTC.

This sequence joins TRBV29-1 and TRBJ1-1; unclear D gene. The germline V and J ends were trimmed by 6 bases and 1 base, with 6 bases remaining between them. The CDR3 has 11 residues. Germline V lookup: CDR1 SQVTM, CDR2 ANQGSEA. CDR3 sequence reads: CSVDRNTEAFF. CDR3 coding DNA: TGCAGCGTGGACCGGAACACTGAAGCTTTCTTT.

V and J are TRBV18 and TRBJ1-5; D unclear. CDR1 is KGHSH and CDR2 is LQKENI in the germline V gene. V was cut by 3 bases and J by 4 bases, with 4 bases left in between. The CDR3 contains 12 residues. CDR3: CASSPKNQPQHF. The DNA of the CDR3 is TGTGCCAGCTCACCGAAAAATCAGCCCCAGCATTTT.

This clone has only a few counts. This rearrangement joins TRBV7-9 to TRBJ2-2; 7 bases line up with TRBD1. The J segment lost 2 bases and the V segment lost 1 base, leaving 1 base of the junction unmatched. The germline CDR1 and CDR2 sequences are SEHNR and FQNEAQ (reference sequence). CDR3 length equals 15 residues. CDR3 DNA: TGTGCCAGCAGCTTAGGGGACAGCAACACCGGGGAGCTGTTTTTT. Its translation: CASSLGDSNTGELFF.

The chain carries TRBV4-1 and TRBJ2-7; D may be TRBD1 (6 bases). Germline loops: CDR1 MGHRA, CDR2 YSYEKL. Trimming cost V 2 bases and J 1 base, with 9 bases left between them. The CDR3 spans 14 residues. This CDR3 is CASSQPGQSYEQYF. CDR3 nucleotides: TGCGCCAGCAGCCAACCGGGACAATCCTACGAGCAGTACTTC.

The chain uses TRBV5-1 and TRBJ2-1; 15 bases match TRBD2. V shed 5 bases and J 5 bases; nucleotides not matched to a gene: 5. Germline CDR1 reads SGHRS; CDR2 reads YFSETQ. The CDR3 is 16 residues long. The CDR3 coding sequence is TGCGCCAGCAGACAGGGACTAGCGGGGGGTCACAATGAGCAGTTCTTC. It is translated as CASRQGLAGGHNEQFF.

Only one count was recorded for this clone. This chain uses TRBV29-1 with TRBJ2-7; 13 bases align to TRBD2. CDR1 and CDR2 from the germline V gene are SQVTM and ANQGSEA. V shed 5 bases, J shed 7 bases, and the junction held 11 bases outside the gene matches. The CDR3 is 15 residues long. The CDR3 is CSVLGLAGVPGEQYF. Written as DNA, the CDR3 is TGCAGCGTTCTAGGACTAGCGGGGGTCCCTGGGGAGCAGTACTTC.

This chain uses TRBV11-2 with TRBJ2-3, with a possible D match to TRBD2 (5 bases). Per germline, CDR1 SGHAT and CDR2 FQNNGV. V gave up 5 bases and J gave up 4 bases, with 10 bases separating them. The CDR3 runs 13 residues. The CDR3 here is CASSPISADTQYF. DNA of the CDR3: TGTGCCAGCAGCCCCATTAGCGCAGATACGCAGTATTTT.

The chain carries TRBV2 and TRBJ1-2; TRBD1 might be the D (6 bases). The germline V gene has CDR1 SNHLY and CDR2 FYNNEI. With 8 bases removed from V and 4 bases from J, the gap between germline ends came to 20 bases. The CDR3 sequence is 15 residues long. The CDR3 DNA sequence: TGTGCCAGCCGTCAAGAGGGGGGAGGTATCTATGGCTACACCTTC. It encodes CASRQEGGGIYGYTF.

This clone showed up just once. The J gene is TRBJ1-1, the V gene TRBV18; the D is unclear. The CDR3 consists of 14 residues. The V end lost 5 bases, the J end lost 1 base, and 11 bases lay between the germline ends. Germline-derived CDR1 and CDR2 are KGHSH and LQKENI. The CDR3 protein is CASSTQDSNTEAFF. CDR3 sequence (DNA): TGTGCCAGCTCAACTCAGGACTCGAACACTGAAGCTTTCTTT. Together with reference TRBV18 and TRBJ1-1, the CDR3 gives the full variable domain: NAGVMQNPRHLVRRRGQEARLRCSPMKGHSHVYWYRQLPEEGLKFMVYLQKENIIDESGMPKERFSAEFPKEGPSILRIQQVVRGDSAAYFCASSTQDSNTEAFFGQGTRLTVV.

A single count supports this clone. The CDR3 region is CASSEAGQSTIGANVLTF. CDR3 DNA: TGTGCCAGCAGTGAAGCGGGACAGTCTACTATCGGGGCCAACGTCCTGACTTTC. The chain employs TRBV6-1 and TRBJ2-6, with TRBD1 identical over 7 bases. This CDR3 is 18 amino acids long. Per the germline V gene, CDR1 is MNHNS and CDR2 is SASEGT. V gave up 0 bases and J gave up 4 bases; unmatched junction bases: 9.

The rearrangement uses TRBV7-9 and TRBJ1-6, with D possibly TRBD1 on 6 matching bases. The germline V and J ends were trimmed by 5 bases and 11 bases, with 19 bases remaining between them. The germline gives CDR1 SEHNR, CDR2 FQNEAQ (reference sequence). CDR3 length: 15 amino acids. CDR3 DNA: TGTGCCAGCAGCGCCCCGGACAGTAGAAATCCACCCCTCCACTTT. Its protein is CASSAPDSRNPPLHF.

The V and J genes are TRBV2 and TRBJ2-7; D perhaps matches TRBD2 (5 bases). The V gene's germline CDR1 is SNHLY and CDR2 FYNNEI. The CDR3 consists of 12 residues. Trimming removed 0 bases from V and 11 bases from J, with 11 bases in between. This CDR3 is CASSEALREKYF. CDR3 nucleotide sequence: TGTGCCAGCAGTGAAGCGCTTCGGGAAAAGTACTTC.

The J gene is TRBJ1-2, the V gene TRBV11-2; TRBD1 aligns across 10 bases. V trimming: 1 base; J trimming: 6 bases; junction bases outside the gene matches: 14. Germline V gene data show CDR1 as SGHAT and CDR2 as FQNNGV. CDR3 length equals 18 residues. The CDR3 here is CASSLVAQVPGQGNGYTF. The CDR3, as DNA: TGTGCCAGCAGCTTAGTGGCGCAAGTACCGGGACAGGGGAATGGCTACACCTTC.

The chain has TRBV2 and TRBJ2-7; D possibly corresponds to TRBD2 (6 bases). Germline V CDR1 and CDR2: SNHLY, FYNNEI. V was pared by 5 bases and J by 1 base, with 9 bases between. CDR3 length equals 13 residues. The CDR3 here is CASSPGDSYEQYF. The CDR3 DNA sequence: TGTGCCAGCAGTCCGGGGGATTCCTACGAGCAGTACTTC. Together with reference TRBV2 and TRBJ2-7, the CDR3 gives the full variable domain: EPEVTQTPSHQVTQMGQEVILRCVPISNHLYFYWYRQILGQKVEFLVSFYNNEISEKSEIFDDQFSVERPDGSNFTLKIRSTKLEDSAMYFCASSPGDSYEQYFGPGTRLTVT.

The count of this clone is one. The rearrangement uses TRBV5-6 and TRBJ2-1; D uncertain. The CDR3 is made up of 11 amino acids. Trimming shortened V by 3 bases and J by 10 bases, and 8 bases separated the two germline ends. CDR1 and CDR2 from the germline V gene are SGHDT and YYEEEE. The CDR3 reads CASSSQREQFF. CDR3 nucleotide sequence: TGTGCCAGCAGCTCTCAGAGGGAGCAGTTCTTC.

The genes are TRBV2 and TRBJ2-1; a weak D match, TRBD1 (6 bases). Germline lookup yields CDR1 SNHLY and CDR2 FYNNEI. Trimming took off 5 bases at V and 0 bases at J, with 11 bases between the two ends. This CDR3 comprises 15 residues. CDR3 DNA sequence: TGTGCCAGCAGTCGTCGACAGGTCTCCTACAATGAGCAGTTCTTC. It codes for CASSRRQVSYNEQFF.

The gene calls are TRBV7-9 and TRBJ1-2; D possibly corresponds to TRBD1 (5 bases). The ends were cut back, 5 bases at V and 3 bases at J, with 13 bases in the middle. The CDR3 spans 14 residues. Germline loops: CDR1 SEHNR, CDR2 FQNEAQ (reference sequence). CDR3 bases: TGTGCCAGCAGCGTCTTAGGGACTGACTATGGCTACACCTTC. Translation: CASSVLGTDYGYTF. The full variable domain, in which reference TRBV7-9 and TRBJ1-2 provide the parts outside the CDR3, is DTGVSQNPRHKITKRGQNVTFRCDPISEHNRLYWYRQTLGQGPEFLTYFQNEAQLEKSRLLSDRFSAERPKGSFSTLEIQRTEQGDSAMYLCASSVLGTDYGYTFGSGTRLTVV.

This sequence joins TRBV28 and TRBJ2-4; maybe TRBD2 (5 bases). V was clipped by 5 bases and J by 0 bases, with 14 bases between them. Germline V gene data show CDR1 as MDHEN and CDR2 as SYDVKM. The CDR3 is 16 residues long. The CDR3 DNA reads TGTGCCAGCAGTGCATTACGGGGTGTAGCCAAAAACATTCAGTACTTC. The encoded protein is CASSALRGVAKNIQYF.